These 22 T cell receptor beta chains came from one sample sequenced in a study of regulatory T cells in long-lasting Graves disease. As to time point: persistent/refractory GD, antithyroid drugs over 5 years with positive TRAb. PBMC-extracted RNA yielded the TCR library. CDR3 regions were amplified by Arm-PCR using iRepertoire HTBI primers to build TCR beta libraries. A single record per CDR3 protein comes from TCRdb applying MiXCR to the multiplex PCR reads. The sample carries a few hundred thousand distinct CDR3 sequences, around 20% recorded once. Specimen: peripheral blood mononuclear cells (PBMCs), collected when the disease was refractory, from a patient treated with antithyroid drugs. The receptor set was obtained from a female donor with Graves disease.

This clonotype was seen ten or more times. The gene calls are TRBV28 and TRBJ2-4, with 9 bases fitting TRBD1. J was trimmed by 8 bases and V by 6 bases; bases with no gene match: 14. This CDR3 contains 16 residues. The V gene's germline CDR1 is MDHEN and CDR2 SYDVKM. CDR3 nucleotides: TGTGCCAGCAGCCCGCGGGGAGGACAGGGGAGGTACATTCAGTACTTC. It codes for CASSPRGGQGRYIQYF.

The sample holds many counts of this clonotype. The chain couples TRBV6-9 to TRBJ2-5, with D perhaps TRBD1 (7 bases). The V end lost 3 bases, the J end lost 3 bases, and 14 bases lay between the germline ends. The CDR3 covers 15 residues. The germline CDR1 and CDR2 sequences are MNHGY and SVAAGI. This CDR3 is CASSYSGGKEETQYF. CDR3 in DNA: TGTGCCAGCAGTTACTCAGGGGGGAAGGAAGAGACCCAGTACTTC.

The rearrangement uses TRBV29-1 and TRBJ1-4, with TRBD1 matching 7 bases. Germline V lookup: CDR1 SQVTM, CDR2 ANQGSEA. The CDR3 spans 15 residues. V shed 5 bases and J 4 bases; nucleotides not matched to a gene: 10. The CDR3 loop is CSVTGTVNNNEKLFF. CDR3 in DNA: TGCAGCGTTACCGGGACAGTCAATAATAATGAAAAACTGTTTTTT.

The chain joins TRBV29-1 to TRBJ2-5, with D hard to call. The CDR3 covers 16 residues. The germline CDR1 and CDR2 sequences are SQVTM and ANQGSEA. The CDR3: CSRISRGSFRAETQYF. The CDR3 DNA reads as TGCAGTCGAATAAGCCGAGGCTCATTTAGAGCAGAGACCCAGTACTTC.

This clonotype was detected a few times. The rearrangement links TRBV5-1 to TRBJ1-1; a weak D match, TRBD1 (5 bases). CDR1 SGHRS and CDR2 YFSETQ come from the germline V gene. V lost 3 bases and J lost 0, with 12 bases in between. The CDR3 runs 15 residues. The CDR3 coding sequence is TGCGCCAGCAGCTCCCGGGGCAACATGAACACTGAAGCTTTCTTT. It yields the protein CASSSRGNMNTEAFF.

The CDR3 DNA is TGTGCCAGCTCGGTAACGGAGGCCTACGAGCAGTACTTC. Protein product: CASSVTEAYEQYF. The rearrangement uses TRBV18 and TRBJ2-7; perhaps TRBD2 as D (5 bases). Germline CDR1 KGHSH, CDR2 LQKENI. V shed 6 bases and J shed 2 bases, with 11 bases lying between them. This CDR3 spans 13 amino acids. The full variable domain, its missing parts supplied by reference TRBV18 and TRBJ2-7, is NAGVMQNPRHLVRRRGQEARLRCSPMKGHSHVYWYRQLPEEGLKFMVYLQKENIIDESGMPKERFSAEFPKEGPSILRIQQVVRGDSAAYFCASSVTEAYEQYFGPGTRLTVT.

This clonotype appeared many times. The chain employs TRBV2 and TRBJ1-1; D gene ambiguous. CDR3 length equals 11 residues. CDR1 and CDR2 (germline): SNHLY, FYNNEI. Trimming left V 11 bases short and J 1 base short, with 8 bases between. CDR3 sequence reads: CADTENTEAFF. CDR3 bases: TGTGCCGACACAGAGAACACTGAAGCTTTCTTT.

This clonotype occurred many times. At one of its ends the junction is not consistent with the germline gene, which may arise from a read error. CDR3 sequence (DNA): TGTGCCAGCACCTTAAGGCTCCAGGGGGAGACCCAGTACTTC. Translation gives CASTLRLQGETQYF. J is TRBJ2-5 and V is TRBV7-2, with a weak D call TRBD1 (6 bases). The germline gives CDR1 SGHTA, CDR2 FQGNSA. The CDR3 spans 14 residues.

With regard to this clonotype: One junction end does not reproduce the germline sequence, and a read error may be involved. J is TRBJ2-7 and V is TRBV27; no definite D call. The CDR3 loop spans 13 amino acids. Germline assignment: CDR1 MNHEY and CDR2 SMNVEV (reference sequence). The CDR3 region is CACSLFPGYEQYF. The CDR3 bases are TGCGCCTGCAGTTTATTTCCCGGGTACGAGCAGTACTTC.

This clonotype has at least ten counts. The CDR3 region is CAWTPGGYGYTF. The DNA for the CDR3 is TGTGCCTGGACCCCAGGGGGTTATGGCTACACCTTC. This sequence joins TRBV30 and TRBJ1-2, with 7 bases matching TRBD1. The V and J ends lost 4 bases and 5 bases, in that order; junction bases with no gene match: 4. The germline gives CDR1 GTSNPN, CDR2 SVGIG (reference sequence). CDR3 length: 12 amino acids.

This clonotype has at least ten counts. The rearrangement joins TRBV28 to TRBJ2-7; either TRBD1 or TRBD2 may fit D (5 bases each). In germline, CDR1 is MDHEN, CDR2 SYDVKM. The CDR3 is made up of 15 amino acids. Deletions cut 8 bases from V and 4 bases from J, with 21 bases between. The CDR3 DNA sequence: TGTGCCAGCTCCCCGGGGCAAGGGGCCATTTACGAGCAGTACTTC. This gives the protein CASSPGQGAIYEQYF.

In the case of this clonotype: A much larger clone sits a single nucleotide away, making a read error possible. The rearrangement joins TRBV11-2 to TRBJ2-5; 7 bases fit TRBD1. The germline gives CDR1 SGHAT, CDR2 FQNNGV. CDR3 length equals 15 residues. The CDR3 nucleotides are TGTGCCGGCAGCAAAGGGGGCAGCGCTGGGGAGACCCAGTACTTC. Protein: CAGSKGGSAGETQYF.

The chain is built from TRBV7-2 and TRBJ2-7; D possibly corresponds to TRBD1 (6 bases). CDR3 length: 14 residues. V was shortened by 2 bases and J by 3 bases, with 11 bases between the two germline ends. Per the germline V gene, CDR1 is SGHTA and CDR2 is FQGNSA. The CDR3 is CASSLQGQHYEQYF. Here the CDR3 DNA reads TGTGCCAGCAGCTTACAAGGACAGCACTACGAGCAGTACTTC.

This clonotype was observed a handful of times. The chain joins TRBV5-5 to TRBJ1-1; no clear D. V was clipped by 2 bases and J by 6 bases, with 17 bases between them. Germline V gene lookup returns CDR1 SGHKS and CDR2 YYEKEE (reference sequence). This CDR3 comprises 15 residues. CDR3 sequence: CASSFIRTVDAEAFF. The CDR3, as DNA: TGTGCCAGCAGCTTTATACGGACGGTCGACGCTGAAGCTTTCTTT.

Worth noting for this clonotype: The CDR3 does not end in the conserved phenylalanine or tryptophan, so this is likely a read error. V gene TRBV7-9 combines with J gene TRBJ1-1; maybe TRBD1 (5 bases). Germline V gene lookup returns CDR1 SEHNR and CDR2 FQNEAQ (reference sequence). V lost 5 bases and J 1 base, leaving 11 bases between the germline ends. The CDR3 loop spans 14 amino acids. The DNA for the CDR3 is TGTGCCAGCAGCCGCGGGGGATCGAACACTGAAGCTTTCCTT. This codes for CASSRGGSNTEAFL.

CDR3 amino acids: CASSVFSGVPGELFF. CDR3 nucleotides: TGTGCCAGCAGCGTATTTAGCGGGGTTCCCGGGGAGCTGTTTTTT. The genes are TRBV9 and TRBJ2-2; 8 nucleotides match TRBD2. The germline V gene has CDR1 SGDLS and CDR2 YYNGEE. V gave up 1 base and J gave up 6 bases; unmatched junction bases: 5. CDR3 length: 15 amino acids.

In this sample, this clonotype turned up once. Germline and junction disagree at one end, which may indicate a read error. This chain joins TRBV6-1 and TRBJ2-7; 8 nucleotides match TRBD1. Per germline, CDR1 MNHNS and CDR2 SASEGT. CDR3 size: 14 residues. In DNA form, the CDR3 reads TGTGCCAGCAGTGGCGAATCCTCCAGGGGGCCGGAGAGGTTC. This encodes CASSGESSRGPERF.

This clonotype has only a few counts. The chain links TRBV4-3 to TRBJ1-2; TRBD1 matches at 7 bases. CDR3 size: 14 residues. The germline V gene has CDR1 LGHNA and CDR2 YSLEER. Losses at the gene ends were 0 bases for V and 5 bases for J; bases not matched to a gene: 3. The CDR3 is CASSQDLQGYGYTF. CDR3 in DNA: TGCGCCAGCAGCCAAGATTTACAGGGGTATGGCTACACCTTC.

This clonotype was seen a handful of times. CDR3 sequence (DNA): TGCAGTGCCCCTGGAAAGGGTCGGACTGAAGCTTTCTTT. Protein: CSAPGKGRTEAFF. This sequence joins TRBV20-1 and TRBJ1-1; no reliable D call. Germline V lookup: CDR1 DFQATT, CDR2 SNEGSKA (reference sequence). This CDR3 is 13 amino acids long. V was shortened by 6 bases and J by 5 bases, with 16 bases between the two germline ends.

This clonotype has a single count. The CDR3 DNA reads as TGCAGTGCAACCGGGACTAGCGGAGACATTCAGTACTTC. Translated: CSATGTSGDIQYF. The chain employs TRBV20-1 and TRBJ2-4, with 11 nucleotides matching TRBD2. V dropped 6 bases and J dropped 8; count of bases not matched to a gene: 6. Germline-derived CDR1 and CDR2 are DFQATT and SNEGSKA (reference sequence). The CDR3 spans 13 residues.

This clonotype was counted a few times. CDR3 amino acids: CAISESRPGWAFF. The CDR3 bases are TGTGCCATCAGTGAGTCACGCCCCGGGTGGGCTTTCTTT. The chain couples TRBV10-3 to TRBJ1-1; D gene unclear. From germline, CDR1 is ENHRY and CDR2 SYGVKD. This CDR3 region has 13 residues. Trimming stripped 0 bases from V and 11 bases from J, with 13 bases between.

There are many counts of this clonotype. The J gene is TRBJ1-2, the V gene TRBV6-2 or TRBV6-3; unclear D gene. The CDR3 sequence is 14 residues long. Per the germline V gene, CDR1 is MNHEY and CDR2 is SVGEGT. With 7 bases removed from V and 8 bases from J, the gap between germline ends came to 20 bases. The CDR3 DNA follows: TGTGCCAGCAACCCGACCGGGGAGAAGTCGGGCTACACCTTC. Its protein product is CASNPTGEKSGYTF.